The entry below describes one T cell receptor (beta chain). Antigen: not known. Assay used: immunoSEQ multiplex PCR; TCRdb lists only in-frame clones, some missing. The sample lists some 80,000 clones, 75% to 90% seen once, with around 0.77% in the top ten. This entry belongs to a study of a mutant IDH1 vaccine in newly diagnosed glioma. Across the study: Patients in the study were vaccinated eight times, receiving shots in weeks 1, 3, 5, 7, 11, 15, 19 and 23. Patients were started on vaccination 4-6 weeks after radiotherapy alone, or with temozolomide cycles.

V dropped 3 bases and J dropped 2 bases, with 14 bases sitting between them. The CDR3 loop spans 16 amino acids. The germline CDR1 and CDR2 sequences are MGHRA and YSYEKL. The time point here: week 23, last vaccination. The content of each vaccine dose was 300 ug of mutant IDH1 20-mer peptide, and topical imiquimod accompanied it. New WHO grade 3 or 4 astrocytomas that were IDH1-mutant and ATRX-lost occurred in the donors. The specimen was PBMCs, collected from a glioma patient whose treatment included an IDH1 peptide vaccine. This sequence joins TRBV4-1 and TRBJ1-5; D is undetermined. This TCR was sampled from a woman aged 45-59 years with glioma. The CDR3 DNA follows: TGCGCCAGCAGCCATCACATTCGGACGGGCAATCAGCCCCAGCATTTT. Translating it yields CASSHHIRTGNQPQHF.